Presented here are 23 T cell receptor beta chains from one specimen sequenced in a study of T cell responses to AZD1222 COVID-19 vaccine. TCRdb keeps only in-frame clones here, not all; method: immunoSEQ multiplex PCR. The data show under 150,000 clones, with 90% seen just once and roughly 3.2% held by the top ten. The sequenced sample was peripheral blood, obtained on day 0 of AZD1222 vaccination. The receptor source for this set is an adult in good health.

The chain employs TRBV19 and TRBJ1-4, with unresolved D. The V and J ends lost 3 bases and 7 bases respectively, with 12 bases between them. The CDR3 is 14 amino acids. The germline gives CDR1 LNHDA, CDR2 SQIVND (reference sequence). CDR3 in DNA: TGTGCCAGTAGTATCAACCTTTCGGGTGAAAAACTGTTTTTT. Translated: CASSINLSGEKLFF.

CDR3 in DNA: TGCGCCAGCAGTGAGTCCGGGGGCGGACACGAGCAGTACTTC. This sequence encodes CASSESGGGHEQYF. The chain joins TRBV10-2 to TRBJ2-7; D is possibly TRBD1 or TRBD2 (6 bases each). The CDR3 extends over 14 amino acids. CDR1 and CDR2 (germline): WSHSY, SAAADI. V shed 0 bases and J shed 5 bases, with 11 bases lying between them.

The chain is built from TRBV13 and TRBJ1-1, with TRBD1 as a possible D gene (5 bases). The CDR3 spans 15 residues. Per the germline V gene, CDR1 is PRHDT and CDR2 is FYEKMQ (reference sequence). The V gene lost 6 bases and the J gene lost 1 base, with 15 bases spanning the gap. As DNA, the CDR3 is TGTGCCAGCAGAGCGGACACTCTGCGGAACACTGAAGCTTTCTTT. Its translation is CASRADTLRNTEAFF.

About this clone itself: Distinct nucleotide sequences in the sample also encode this CDR3. The gene calls are TRBV11-3 and TRBJ2-1; no definite D call. V was shortened by 9 bases and J by 9 bases, with 15 bases between the two germline ends. In germline, CDR1 is SGHNT, CDR2 YENEEA. CDR3 length equals 12 residues. The CDR3 DNA follows: TGTGCCAGTAGCCCAACCCTCGTTGAGCAGTTCTTC. Translating it yields CASSPTLVEQFF. Full variable domain (remainder filled in from reference TRBV11-3 and TRBJ2-1): EAGVVQSPRYKIIEKKQPVAFWCNPISGHNTLYWYLQNLGQGPELLIRYENEEAVDDSQLPKDRFSAERLKGVDSTLKIQPAELGDSAVYLCASSPTLVEQFFGPGTRLTVL.

A word on this clone: This sample also contains other DNA sequences that code for the same CDR3. This chain joins TRBV30 and TRBJ2-7; 8 bases map to TRBD1. Germline V gene data show CDR1 as GTSNPN and CDR2 as SVGIG (reference sequence). CDR3 length: 14 amino acids. V dropped 2 bases and J dropped 3; count of bases not matched to a gene: 6. CDR3: CAWSRQGLIYEQYF. CDR3 bases: TGTGCCTGGAGTAGACAGGGGCTTATCTACGAGCAGTACTTC. The full variable domain, its missing parts supplied by reference TRBV30 and TRBJ2-7, is SQTIHQWPATLVQPVGSPLSLECTVEGTSNPNLYWYRQAAGRGLQLLFYSVGIGQISSEVPQNLSASRPQDRQFILSSKKLLLSDSGFYLCAWSRQGLIYEQYFGPGTRLTVT.

Points on this clone: A junction boundary mismatches the germline segment, possibly from a read error. The rearrangement links TRBV12-3 or TRBV12-4 to TRBJ2-1; 8 bases are a match to TRBD2. The CDR3 extends over 13 amino acids. In nucleotides, the CDR3 is TGTGCCAGCAGGTTAGCGGGGTACAATGAGCAGTTCTTC. Protein: CASRLAGYNEQFF.

The chain couples TRBV7-8 to TRBJ2-3; D may be TRBD1 or TRBD2 (6 bases each). CDR3 length: 14 amino acids. Looked up from germline, CDR1 is SGHVS and CDR2 is FQNEAQ. V shed 1 base and J shed 5 bases, with 10 bases lying between them. CDR3 bases: TGTGCCAGCAGCTTAGGCGGGACAAGAGATACGCAGTATTTT. Translated, it gives CASSLGGTRDTQYF.

The chain joins TRBV4-1 to TRBJ2-7; TRBD2 is a possible D gene (7 bases). The CDR3 runs 15 residues. Germline loops: CDR1 MGHRA, CDR2 YSYEKL. Between the trimmed V and J ends, which lost 1 base and 5 bases, there was a span of 15 bases. The CDR3 loop is CASSQGGGGSDEQYF. In nucleotides, the CDR3 is TGCGCCAGCAGCCAAGGAGGGGGGGGCTCGGACGAGCAGTACTTC.

The chain links TRBV29-1 to TRBJ2-3; a weak D match, TRBD2 (7 bases). From germline, CDR1 is SQVTM and CDR2 ANQGSEA. V lost 4 bases and J 2 bases, leaving 16 bases between the germline ends. This CDR3 spans 15 amino acids. CDR3 sequence: CSVAGRGGNTDTQYF. CDR3 bases: TGCAGCGTTGCTGGGAGGGGGGGAAACACAGATACGCAGTATTTT.

The chain has TRBV3-1 (or the pseudogene TRBV3-2) and TRBJ1-4; TRBD1 might be the D (5 bases). Germline assignment: CDR1 LGHDT and CDR2 YNNKEL (reference sequence). V dropped 1 base and J dropped 8 bases, with 11 bases sitting between them. This CDR3 has 14 residues. The CDR3 DNA sequence: TGTGCCAGCAGCCAAGGGGGCGCGGGAGAAAAACTGTTTTTT. This codes for CASSQGGAGEKLFF.

V usage is TRBV7-9 and J usage is TRBJ2-5, with 7 bases lining up with TRBD1. Per germline, CDR1 SEHNR and CDR2 FQNEAQ (reference sequence). The CDR3 consists of 17 residues. J lost 1 base, V lost 4 bases, and 12 bases had no gene match. The CDR3: CASSSTLGRGIQETQYF. CDR3 nucleotide sequence: TGTGCCAGCAGCTCCACCCTTGGCAGGGGGATCCAAGAGACCCAGTACTTC.

This chain links TRBV7-2 with TRBJ1-4; D perhaps matches TRBD1 (5 bases). This CDR3 spans 13 amino acids. The germline CDR1 and CDR2 sequences are SGHTA and FQGNSA. Trimming shortened V by 4 bases and J by 8 bases, and 11 bases separated the two germline ends. Here the CDR3 DNA reads TGTGCCAGCAGCTCCGGAACAGGAGAAAAACTGTTTTTT. The encoded protein is CASSSGTGEKLFF.

The rearrangement links TRBV6-2 or TRBV6-3 to TRBJ2-3; TRBD2 is a possible D gene (6 bases). V gave up 0 bases and J gave up 2 bases, with 9 bases separating them. The CDR3 runs to 15 residues. The germline V gene encodes CDR1 MNHEY and CDR2 SVGEGT. The DNA for the CDR3 is TGTGCCAGCAGTTACTCGGCGGGGCTCACAGATACGCAGTATTTT. Translation: CASSYSAGLTDTQYF.

This sequence joins TRBV5-1 and TRBJ1-1, with 8 bases lining up with TRBD1. From germline, CDR1 is SGHRS and CDR2 YFSETQ. The ends lost 4 bases at V and 0 bases at J; junction bases unmatched: 8. The length of the CDR3 is 16 residues. The CDR3 DNA is TGCGCCAGCAGCCCAGGACAGGGAACCATGAACACTGAAGCTTTCTTT. Protein sequence: CASSPGQGTMNTEAFF.

The chain links TRBV15 to TRBJ1-2; possibly TRBD1 for D (6 bases). V was cut by 5 bases and J by 7 bases, with 26 bases left in between. The CDR3 is 17 residues long. Germline V gene data show CDR1 as LNHNV and CDR2 as YYDKDF (reference sequence). CDR3 nucleotides: TGTGCCACCAGCCGAACGCCAATCCGGGACAACCATTTTGGCTACACCTTC. This sequence encodes CATSRTPIRDNHFGYTF.

V and J are TRBV6-5 and TRBJ2-7, with 7 bases fitting TRBD2. Germline trimming cut 6 bases from V and 9 bases from J; bases unmatched to any gene: 17. The CDR3 runs 15 residues. Germline loops: CDR1 MNHEY, CDR2 SVGAGI. CDR3 sequence (DNA): TGTGCCAGCAGGCCTGCGGGAGAGACGACTACGAGGCAGTACTTC. This gives the protein CASRPAGETTTRQYF.

V gene TRBV19 combines with J gene TRBJ1-2, with D unclear. In germline, CDR1 is LNHDA, CDR2 SQIVND (reference sequence). CDR3 length equals 15 residues. V lost 3 bases, J lost 4 bases, and 15 bases lay in between. CDR3 nucleotides: TGTGCCAGTAGTATGCCGAGGTTAGAGACCTATGGCTACACCTTC. As protein: CASSMPRLETYGYTF. The full variable domain, with the rest looked up from reference TRBV19 and TRBJ1-2, is DGGITQSPKYLFRKEGQNVTLSCEQNLNHDAMYWYRQDPGQGLRLIYYSQIVNDFQKGDIAEGYSVSREKKESFPLTVTSAQKNPTAFYLCASSMPRLETYGYTFGSGTRLTVV.

The count of this clone is one. V usage is TRBV2 and J usage is TRBJ1-1; perhaps TRBD1 as D (5 bases). CDR3 length: 15 residues. Trimming took off 5 bases at V and 4 bases at J, with 17 bases between the two ends. Germline assignment: CDR1 SNHLY and CDR2 FYNNEI. CDR3 region: CASSIGKGRSTEAFF. The CDR3 bases are TGTGCCAGCAGTATTGGAAAGGGGAGAAGCACTGAAGCTTTCTTT.

The genes are TRBV11-1 and TRBJ2-1; possibly TRBD1 for D (6 bases). Germline CDR1 is SGHAT and CDR2 is FQDESV (reference sequence). CDR3 length: 15 amino acids. Trimming stripped 5 bases from V and 0 bases from J, with 11 bases between. The CDR3 DNA follows: TGTGCCAGCAGCACTCTAGGGGGCTCCTACAATGAGCAGTTCTTC. It yields the protein CASSTLGGSYNEQFF.

This clone has more than one count but fewer than ten. The gene calls are TRBV2 and TRBJ1-5; D is unresolved. Germline CDR1 reads SNHLY; CDR2 reads FYNNEI. Between the trimmed V and J ends, which lost 7 bases and 0 bases, there was a span of 7 bases. CDR3 length equals 13 residues. CDR3 in DNA: TGTGCCAGCACGGGGAATAGCAATCAGCCCCAGCATTTT. This gives the protein CASTGNSNQPQHF. The whole variable domain, remainder taken from reference TRBV2 and TRBJ1-5, is EPEVTQTPSHQVTQMGQEVILRCVPISNHLYFYWYRQILGQKVEFLVSFYNNEISEKSEIFDDQFSVERPDGSNFTLKIRSTKLEDSAMYFCASTGNSNQPQHFGDGTRLSIL.

V is TRBV15 and J is TRBJ1-4, with 8 bases identical to TRBD1. There are 14 residues in the CDR3. V shed 4 bases and J 7 bases; nucleotides not matched to a gene: 5. Germline CDR1 LNHNV, CDR2 YYDKDF (reference sequence). CDR3 DNA: TGTGCCACCAGCAAACCGACAGGGGTTGAAAAACTGTTTTTT. Translated: CATSKPTGVEKLFF.

The chain combines TRBV25-1 with TRBJ2-1, with 9 bases that match TRBD2. V shed 3 bases, J shed 5 bases, and the junction held 8 bases outside the gene matches. Germline V gene sequence: CDR1 MGHDK, CDR2 SYGVNS. This CDR3 spans 16 amino acids. CDR3 DNA sequence: TGTGCCAGCAGTGAGGGCGGGAGGGCCTGGCACAATGAGCAGTTCTTC. Translation: CASSEGGRAWHNEQFF.

The V gene is TRBV19, the J gene TRBJ1-3; no firm D call. This CDR3 has 14 amino acids. The V and J ends lost 6 bases and 0 bases respectively, with 9 bases between them. Germline V gene sequence: CDR1 LNHDA, CDR2 SQIVND (reference sequence). The CDR3 protein is CASSYAGSGNTIYF. DNA of the CDR3: TGTGCCAGTAGCTATGCGGGCTCTGGAAACACCATATATTTT.